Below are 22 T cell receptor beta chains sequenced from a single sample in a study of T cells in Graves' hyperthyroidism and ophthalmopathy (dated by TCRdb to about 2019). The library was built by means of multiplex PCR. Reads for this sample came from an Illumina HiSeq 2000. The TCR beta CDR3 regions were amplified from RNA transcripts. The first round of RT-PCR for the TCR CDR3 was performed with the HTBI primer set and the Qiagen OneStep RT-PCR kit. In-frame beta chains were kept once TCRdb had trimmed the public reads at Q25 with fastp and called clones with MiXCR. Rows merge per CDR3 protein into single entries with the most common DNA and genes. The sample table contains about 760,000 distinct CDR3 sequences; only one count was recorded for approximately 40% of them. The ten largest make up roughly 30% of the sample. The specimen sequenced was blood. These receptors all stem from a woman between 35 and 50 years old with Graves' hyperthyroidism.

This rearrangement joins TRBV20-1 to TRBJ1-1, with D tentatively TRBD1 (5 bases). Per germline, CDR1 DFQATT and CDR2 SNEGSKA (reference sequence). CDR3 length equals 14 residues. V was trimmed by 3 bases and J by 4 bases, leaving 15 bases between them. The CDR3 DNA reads TGCAGTGCTAGCCGCGGGGCGGAGGGCACTGAAGCTTTCTTT. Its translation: CSASRGAEGTEAFF.

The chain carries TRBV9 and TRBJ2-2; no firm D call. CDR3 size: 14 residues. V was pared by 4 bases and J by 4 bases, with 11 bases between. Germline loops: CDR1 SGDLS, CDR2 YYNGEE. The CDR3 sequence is CASSRIGGTGELFF. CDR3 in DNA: TGTGCCAGCAGCCGTATAGGTGGCACCGGGGAGCTGTTTTTT.

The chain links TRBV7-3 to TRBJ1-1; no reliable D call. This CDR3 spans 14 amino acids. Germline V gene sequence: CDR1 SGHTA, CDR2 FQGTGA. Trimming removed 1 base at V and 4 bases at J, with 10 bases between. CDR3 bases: TGTGCCAGCAGCTTAATGGGTGTTGGCACTGAAGCTTTCTTT. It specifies CASSLMGVGTEAFF.

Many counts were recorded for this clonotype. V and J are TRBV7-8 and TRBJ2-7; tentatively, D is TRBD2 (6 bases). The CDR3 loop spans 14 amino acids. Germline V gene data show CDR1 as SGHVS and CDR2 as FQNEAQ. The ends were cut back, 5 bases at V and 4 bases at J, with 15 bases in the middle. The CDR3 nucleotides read TGTGCCAGCAGCCCGGCGGGGTACCCTTACGAGCAGTACTTC. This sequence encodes CASSPAGYPYEQYF. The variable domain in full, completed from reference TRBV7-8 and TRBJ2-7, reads GAGVSQSPRYKVAKRGQDVALRCDPISGHVSLFWYQQALGQGPEFLTYFQNEAQLDKSGLPSDRFFAERPEGSVSTLKIQRTQQEDSAVYLCASSPAGYPYEQYFGPGTRLTVT.

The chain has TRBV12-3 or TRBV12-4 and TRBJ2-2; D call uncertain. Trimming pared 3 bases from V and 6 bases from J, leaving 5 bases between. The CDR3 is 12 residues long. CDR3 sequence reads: CASSFEAGELFF. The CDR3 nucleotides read TGTGCCAGCAGTTTTGAGGCCGGGGAGCTGTTTTTT.

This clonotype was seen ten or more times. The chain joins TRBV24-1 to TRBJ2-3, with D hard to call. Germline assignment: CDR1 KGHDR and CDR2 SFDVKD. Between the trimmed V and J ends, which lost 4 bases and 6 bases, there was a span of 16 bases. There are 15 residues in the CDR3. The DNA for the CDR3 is TGTGCCACCAGTGACCGCCTTGGTAGGGCCGATACGCAGTATTTT. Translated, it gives CATSDRLGRADTQYF.

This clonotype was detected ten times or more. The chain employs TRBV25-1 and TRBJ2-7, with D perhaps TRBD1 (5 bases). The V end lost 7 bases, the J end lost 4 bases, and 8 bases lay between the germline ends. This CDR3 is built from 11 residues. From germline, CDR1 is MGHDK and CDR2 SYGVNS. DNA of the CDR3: TGTGCCAGCATAGGGGTTTACGAGCAGTACTTC. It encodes CASIGVYEQYF.

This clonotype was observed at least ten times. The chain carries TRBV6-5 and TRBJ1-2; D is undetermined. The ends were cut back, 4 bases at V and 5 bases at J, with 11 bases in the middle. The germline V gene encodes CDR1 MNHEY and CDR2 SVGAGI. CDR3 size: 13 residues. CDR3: CASSSTTVYGYTF. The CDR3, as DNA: TGTGCCAGCAGTTCTACGACGGTTTATGGCTACACCTTC.

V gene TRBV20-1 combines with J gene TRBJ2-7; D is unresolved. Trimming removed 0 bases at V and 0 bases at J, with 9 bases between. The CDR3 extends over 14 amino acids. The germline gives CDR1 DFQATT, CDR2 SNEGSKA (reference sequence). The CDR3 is CSAREVEYSYEQYF. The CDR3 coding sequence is TGCAGTGCTAGAGAGGTCGAATACTCCTACGAGCAGTACTTC.

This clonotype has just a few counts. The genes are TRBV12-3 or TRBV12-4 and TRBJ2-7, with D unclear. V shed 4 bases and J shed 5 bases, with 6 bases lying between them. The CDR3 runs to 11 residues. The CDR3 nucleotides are TGTGCCAGCAGTTCCGGACACGAGCAGTACTTC. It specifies CASSSGHEQYF.

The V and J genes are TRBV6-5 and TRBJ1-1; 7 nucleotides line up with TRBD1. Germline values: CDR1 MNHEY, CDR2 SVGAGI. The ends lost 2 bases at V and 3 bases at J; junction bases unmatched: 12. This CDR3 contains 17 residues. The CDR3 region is CASSYQGQRWPDTEAFF. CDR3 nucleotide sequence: TGTGCCAGCAGTTACCAGGGACAGCGGTGGCCTGACACTGAAGCTTTCTTT.

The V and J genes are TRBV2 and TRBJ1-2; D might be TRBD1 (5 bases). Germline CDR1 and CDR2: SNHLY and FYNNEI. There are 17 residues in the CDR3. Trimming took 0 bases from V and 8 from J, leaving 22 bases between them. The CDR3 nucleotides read TGTGCCAGCAGTGAAGCGTCTCCCTTAGGGGCAGGGCGGGGCTACACCTTC. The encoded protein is CASSEASPLGAGRGYTF.

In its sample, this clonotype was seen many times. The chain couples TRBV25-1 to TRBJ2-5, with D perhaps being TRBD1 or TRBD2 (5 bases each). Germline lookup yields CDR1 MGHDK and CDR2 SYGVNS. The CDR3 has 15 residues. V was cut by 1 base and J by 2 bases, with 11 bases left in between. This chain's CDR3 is CASSEWGRRQETQYF. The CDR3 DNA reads TGTGCCAGCAGTGAATGGGGGAGAAGGCAAGAGACCCAGTACTTC.

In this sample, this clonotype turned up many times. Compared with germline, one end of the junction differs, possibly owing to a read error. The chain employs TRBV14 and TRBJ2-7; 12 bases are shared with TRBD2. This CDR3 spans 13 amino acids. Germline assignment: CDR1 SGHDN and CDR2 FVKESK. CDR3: CASSPRTSGKVHF. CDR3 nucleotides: TGTGCCAGCAGCCCCCGGACTAGCGGGAAGGTGCACTTC.

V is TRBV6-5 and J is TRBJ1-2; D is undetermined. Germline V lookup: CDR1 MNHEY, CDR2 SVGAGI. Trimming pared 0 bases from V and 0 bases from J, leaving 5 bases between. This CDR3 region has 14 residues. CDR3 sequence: CASSYSSANYGYTF. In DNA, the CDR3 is TGTGCCAGCAGTTACTCAAGCGCTAACTATGGCTACACCTTC.

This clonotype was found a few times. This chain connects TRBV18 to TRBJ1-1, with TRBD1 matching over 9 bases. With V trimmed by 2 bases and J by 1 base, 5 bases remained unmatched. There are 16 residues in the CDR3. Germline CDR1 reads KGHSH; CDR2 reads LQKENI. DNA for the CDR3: TGTGCCAGCTCACCAACGGACAGGGGCCCGAACACTGAAGCTTTCTTT. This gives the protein CASSPTDRGPNTEAFF.

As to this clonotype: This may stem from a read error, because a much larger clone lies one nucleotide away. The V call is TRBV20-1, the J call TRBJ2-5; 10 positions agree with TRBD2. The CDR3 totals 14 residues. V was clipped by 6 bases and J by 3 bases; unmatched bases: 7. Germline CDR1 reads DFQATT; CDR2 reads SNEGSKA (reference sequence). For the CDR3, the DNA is TGCAGTGCAACCCTAGCGGGAGCAGAAGAGACCCAGTACTTC. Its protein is CSATLAGAEETQYF.

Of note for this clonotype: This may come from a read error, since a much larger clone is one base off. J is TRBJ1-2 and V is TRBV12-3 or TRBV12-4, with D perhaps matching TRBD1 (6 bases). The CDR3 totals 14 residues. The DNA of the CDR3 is TGTGCCAACAGTCCCACGGACAGAAGCTATGGCTACACCTTC. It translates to CANSPTDRSYGYTF.

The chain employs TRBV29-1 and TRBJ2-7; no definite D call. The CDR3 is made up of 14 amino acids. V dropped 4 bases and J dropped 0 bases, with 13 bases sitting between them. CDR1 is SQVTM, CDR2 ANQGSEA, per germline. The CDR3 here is CSVAIGIVSYEQYF. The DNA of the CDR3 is TGCAGCGTTGCTATAGGGATAGTCTCCTACGAGCAGTACTTC.

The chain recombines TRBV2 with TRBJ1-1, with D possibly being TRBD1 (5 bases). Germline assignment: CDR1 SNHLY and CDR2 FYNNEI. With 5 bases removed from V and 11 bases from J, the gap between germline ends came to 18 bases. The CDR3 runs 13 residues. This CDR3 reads CASSFQLAGLAFF. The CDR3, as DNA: TGTGCCAGCAGTTTTCAACTGGCAGGGCTTGCTTTCTTT. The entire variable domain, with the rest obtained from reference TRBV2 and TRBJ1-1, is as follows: EPEVTQTPSHQVTQMGQEVILRCVPISNHLYFYWYRQILGQKVEFLVSFYNNEISEKSEIFDDQFSVERPDGSNFTLKIRSTKLEDSAMYFCASSFQLAGLAFFGQGTRLTVV.

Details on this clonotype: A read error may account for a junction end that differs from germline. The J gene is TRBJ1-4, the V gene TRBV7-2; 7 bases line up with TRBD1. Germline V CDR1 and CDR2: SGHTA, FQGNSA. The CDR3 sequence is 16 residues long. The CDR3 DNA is TGTGCCAGCAGCTGGAAGGGGACAGCATTTAATGAAAAACTGCTTTTT. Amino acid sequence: CASSWKGTAFNEKLLF.

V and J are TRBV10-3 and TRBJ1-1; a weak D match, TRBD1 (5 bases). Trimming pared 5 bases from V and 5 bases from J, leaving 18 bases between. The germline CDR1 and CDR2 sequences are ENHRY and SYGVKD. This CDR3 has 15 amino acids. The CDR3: CAISPGGGIRTEAFF. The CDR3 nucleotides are TGTGCCATCAGTCCCGGGGGGGGGATAAGGACTGAAGCTTTCTTT.